These 24 T cell receptor beta chains share one sample of origin, sequenced in a study of blood T cells in healthy people across ages. A second PCR, run for about 7 to 11 cycles, used a sample-barcoded 5' primer plus a J-beta primer mix. TCRdb fed the 5' RACE reads into MiXCR, producing one record per CDR3 protein. The sample holds 1.5 million to 2 million distinct CDR3 sequences; about 30% are singletons and the top ten take roughly 8%. The sequencing sample was made of blood. These receptor sequences come from a woman aged 30 to 39 in good health.

Regarding this clonotype: The junction departs from the called germline gene at one end, perhaps through a read error. This chain links TRBV7-9 with TRBJ1-2; D is undetermined. The CDR3 is 13 residues long. Germline V lookup: CDR1 SEHNR, CDR2 FQNEAQ (reference sequence). CDR3 sequence (DNA): TGTTCCAGCAGCTTACTAAGGGTAGATGGCCACACCTTC. Its protein product is CSSSLLRVDGHTF.

This clonotype was recorded a few times. The rearrangement links TRBV15 to TRBJ2-7; D is unclear. The CDR3 has 15 amino acids. V was cut by 0 bases and J by 4 bases, with 13 bases left in between. The germline gives CDR1 LNHNV, CDR2 YYDKDF (reference sequence). CDR3 amino acids: CATSRDRAPTYEQYF. CDR3 in DNA: TGTGCCACCAGCAGAGACCGGGCCCCTACATACGAGCAGTACTTC.

This clonotype was observed a handful of times. The chain has TRBV6-5 and TRBJ1-2; maybe TRBD1 (6 bases). Trimming removed 2 bases at V and 0 bases at J, with 13 bases between. The germline V gene encodes CDR1 MNHEY and CDR2 SVGAGI. The CDR3 runs to 16 residues. The CDR3 here is CASSYGSGGANYGYTF. The CDR3 DNA follows: TGTGCCAGCAGTTACGGCTCGGGGGGCGCTAACTATGGCTACACCTTC.

This clonotype was observed at least ten times. The V gene is TRBV2, the J gene TRBJ2-1; 8 bases fit TRBD2. The CDR3 has 13 amino acids. Germline V gene sequence: CDR1 SNHLY, CDR2 FYNNEI. The V segment lost 7 bases and the J segment 2 bases; nucleotides outside the gene matches: 1. CDR3 amino acids: CASTSGPYNEQFF. CDR3 nucleotide sequence: TGTGCCAGCACTAGCGGGCCCTACAATGAGCAGTTCTTC.

This clonotype was found many times. The CDR3 nucleotides read TGCAGTGCATCAGACAGGTCCTATAGCAATCAGCCCCAGCATTTT. Protein sequence: CSASDRSYSNQPQHF. This rearrangement joins TRBV20-1 to TRBJ1-5; maybe TRBD1 (6 bases). CDR1 is DFQATT, CDR2 SNEGSKA, per germline (reference sequence). The CDR3 covers 15 residues. Trimming shortened V by 6 bases and J by 0 bases, and 15 bases separated the two germline ends.

This clonotype was observed a few times. The chain links TRBV20-1 to TRBJ1-5; D remains ambiguous. This CDR3 comprises 13 residues. CDR1 DFQATT and CDR2 SNEGSKA come from the germline V gene (reference sequence). Trimming removed 6 bases at V and 0 bases at J, with 9 bases between. The CDR3 here is CSAQKNSNQPQHF. CDR3 coding DNA: TGCAGTGCACAGAAGAATAGCAATCAGCCCCAGCATTTT.

A remark on this clonotype: A much larger clone sits a single nucleotide away, making a read error possible. The chain combines TRBV4-1 with TRBJ2-3; unclear D gene. In germline, CDR1 is MGHRA, CDR2 YSYEKL. The length of the CDR3 is 14 residues. CDR3 region: CAGSQSSGTDTQYF. The CDR3 nucleotides read TGCGCCGGCAGCCAGTCATCCGGCACAGATACGCAGTATTTT.

This clonotype has only a few counts. V and J are TRBV7-8 and TRBJ1-5, with 7 bases that match TRBD1. V shed 5 bases, J shed 4 bases, and the junction held 11 bases outside the gene matches. The germline V gene has CDR1 SGHVS and CDR2 FQNEAQ. This CDR3 spans 16 amino acids. CDR3: CASSELGQVRNQPQHF. CDR3 DNA sequence: TGTGCCAGCAGCGAACTCGGACAGGTCCGAAATCAGCCCCAGCATTTT. The full variable domain, rest sourced from reference TRBV7-8 and TRBJ1-5, is GAGVSQSPRYKVAKRGQDVALRCDPISGHVSLFWYQQALGQGPEFLTYFQNEAQLDKSGLPSDRFFAERPEGSVSTLKIQRTQQEDSAVYLCASSELGQVRNQPQHFGDGTRLSIL.

Only a few counts were recorded for this clonotype. A much larger clone is a single base away; this may be a read error. The chain uses TRBV12-3 or TRBV12-4 and TRBJ2-7; 8 positions match TRBD2. The CDR3 has 16 residues. Here the CDR3 reads CANSSSGAGASYEQYF. DNA of the CDR3: TGTGCCAACAGTTCCTCAGGAGCGGGAGCATCCTACGAGCAGTACTTC.

This clonotype appeared a few times. The chain employs TRBV5-1 and TRBJ2-5; 11 bases agree with TRBD2. V lost 3 bases to trimming and J lost 5 bases; unmatched junction nucleotides: 6. CDR1 SGHRS and CDR2 YFSETQ come from the germline V gene. This CDR3 is 15 amino acids long. CDR3 bases: TGCGCCAGCAGCTGGACGACTAGCGGGGCCGAGACCCAGTACTTC. This encodes CASSWTTSGAETQYF.

Details on this clonotype: Its ends do not fully match the called genes, so a read error is possible. This chain uses TRBV7-9 with TRBJ2-7; D is undetermined. The CDR3 consists of 11 residues. Germline CDR1 SEHNR, CDR2 FQNEAQ (reference sequence). The CDR3 region has the DNA TGTGCCATCAGCTTAACCTGGGAGCAGTACTTC. It encodes CAISLTWEQYF.

This clonotype was counted many times. The chain has TRBV20-1 and TRBJ2-1; D is unclear. CDR1 is DFQATT, CDR2 SNEGSKA, per germline (reference sequence). Deletions cut 6 bases from V and 0 bases from J, with 6 bases between. The CDR3 loop spans 12 amino acids. The CDR3 coding sequence is TGCAGTGCGGAATTCTCCTACAATGAGCAGTTCTTC. This gives the protein CSAEFSYNEQFF.

This clonotype has more than one count but fewer than ten. The junction departs from the called germline gene at one end, perhaps through a read error. V usage is TRBV27 and J usage is TRBJ2-7; D gene unclear. The CDR3 spans 16 residues. CDR1 and CDR2 (germline): MNHEY, SMNVEV (reference sequence). The CDR3 bases are TGTGCCAGCAGAGTAAACGGTATTAGCAGAGCCTACGAGCAGTACTTT. This codes for CASRVNGISRAYEQYF.

This clonotype was found many times. CDR3 loop: CSVTGTAASYEQYF. The DNA of the CDR3 is TGCAGCGTGACCGGGACGGCCGCATCCTACGAGCAGTACTTC. The J gene is TRBJ2-7, the V gene TRBV29-1; D is possibly TRBD1 or TRBD2 (5 bases each). The CDR3 runs to 14 residues. Germline V lookup: CDR1 SQVTM, CDR2 ANQGSEA. V lost 6 bases and J lost 1, with 16 bases in between.

The chain carries TRBV3-1 and TRBJ2-1; TRBD2 agrees at 11 bases. In germline, CDR1 is LGHDT, CDR2 YNNKEL (reference sequence). Trimming at V came to 1 base and at J to 8 bases, leaving 1 base not matched to a gene. The CDR3 has 14 residues. CDR3 nucleotides: TGTGCCAGCAGCCAAGCTAGCGGGGGGTATGAGCAGTTCTTC. Amino acid sequence: CASSQASGGYEQFF.

This clonotype was observed a few times. V and J are TRBV29-1 and TRBJ1-1; D unresolved. Germline V gene sequence: CDR1 SQVTM, CDR2 ANQGSEA. This CDR3 has 10 residues. Trimming left V 4 bases short and J 8 bases short, with 8 bases between. DNA for the CDR3: TGCAGCGTTGCAGCAGGAGAAGCTTTCTTT. It yields the protein CSVAAGEAFF. Full variable domain (rest looked up from reference TRBV29-1 and TRBJ1-1): SAVISQKPSRDICQRGTSLTIQCQVDSQVTMMFWYRQQPGQSLTLIATANQGSEATYESGFVIDKFPISRPNLTFSTLTVSNMSPEDSSIYLCSVAAGEAFFGQGTRLTVV.

The gene calls are TRBV4-3 and TRBJ2-1; 7 bases map to TRBD2. The V gene end was trimmed by 0 bases and the J gene end by 7 bases; junction bases not matched to a gene: 3. The CDR3 contains 14 residues. Germline V gene data show CDR1 as LGHNA and CDR2 as YSLEER. The DNA for the CDR3 is TGCGCCAGCAGCCAAGAAGCGGGACTGAATGAGCAGTTCTTC. Encoded protein: CASSQEAGLNEQFF.

The sample holds a few counts of this clonotype. The rearrangement uses TRBV6-2 or TRBV6-3 and TRBJ2-5, with unresolved D. The CDR3 loop spans 13 amino acids. Trimming took 10 bases from V and 5 from J, leaving 17 bases between them. Germline assignment: CDR1 MNHEY and CDR2 SVGEGT. This CDR3 reads CATMDRPVETQYF. Here the CDR3 DNA reads TGTGCCACCATGGATCGCCCCGTGGAGACCCAGTACTTC.

This chain joins TRBV7-6 and TRBJ2-5; the match to TRBD2 covers 7 bases. The length of the CDR3 is 14 residues. Germline CDR1 and CDR2: SGHVS and FNYEAQ. V gave up 4 bases and J gave up 11 bases; unmatched junction bases: 13. The CDR3 region is CASSSASEGREQYF. The CDR3 coding sequence is TGTGCCAGCAGCTCCGCCTCTGAAGGGCGGGAGCAGTACTTC.

A remark on this clonotype: This clone may be a read error of a much larger clone one base away. The chain combines TRBV29-1 with TRBJ1-2; possibly TRBD1 for D (6 bases). The CDR3 contains 15 residues. Germline values: CDR1 SQVTM, CDR2 ANQGSEA. CDR3 in DNA: TGCAGCGTTGATTATTATGTGTCAGGGGTCGGAGGCTGCACCTTC. Its protein product is CSVDYYVSGVGGCTF.

The chain couples TRBV19 to TRBJ1-5, with a possible D match to TRBD1 (6 bases). The CDR3 extends over 16 amino acids. The V end was cut by 4 bases, the J end by 0 bases, with 13 bases between. Germline values: CDR1 LNHDA, CDR2 SQIVND (reference sequence). CDR3 in DNA: TGTGCCAGTAGTAACCAGGGGTGGTATAGCAATCAGCCCCAGCATTTT. Translated, it gives CASSNQGWYSNQPQHF. Full variable domain (missing parts from reference TRBV19 and TRBJ1-5): DGGITQSPKYLFRKEGQNVTLSCEQNLNHDAMYWYRQDPGQGLRLIYYSQIVNDFQKGDIAEGYSVSREKKESFPLTVTSAQKNPTAFYLCASSNQGWYSNQPQHFGDGTRLSIL.

This clonotype was seen many times. The chain employs TRBV5-1 and TRBJ2-1, with TRBD2 matching over 11 bases. Germline CDR1 SGHRS, CDR2 YFSETQ. The CDR3 spans 15 residues. V was pared by 5 bases and J by 8 bases, with 9 bases of the junction left unmatched. The CDR3 region is CASRPTSGEGDEQFF. The CDR3 coding sequence is TGCGCCAGCAGACCGACTAGCGGGGAAGGCGATGAGCAGTTCTTC.

This sequence joins TRBV20-1 and TRBJ2-7; 11 bases map to TRBD2. The tail of the sequence fits TRBJ2-5 better, so the J call may be wrong. Germline CDR1 and CDR2: DFQATT and SNEGSKA (reference sequence). The CDR3 runs to 15 residues. In nucleotides, the CDR3 is TGCAGTGCTAGAGGTAGCGGGAGGGCCCAAGAGACCCAGTACTTC. Its translation is CSARGSGRAQETQYF.

The gene calls are TRBV7-2 and TRBJ2-3; D gene ambiguous. Between the trimmed V and J ends, which lost 5 bases and 6 bases, there was a span of 9 bases. CDR3 size: 12 residues. CDR1 and CDR2 from the germline V gene are SGHTA and FQGNSA. Here the CDR3 DNA reads TGTGCCAGCAGCCCTTATGTGGATACGCAGTATTTT. Residues: CASSPYVDTQYF. Full variable domain (outside the CDR3, taken from reference TRBV7-2 and TRBJ2-3): GAGVSQSPSNKVTEKGKDVELRCDPISGHTALYWYRQSLGQGLEFLIYFQGNSAPDKSGLPSDRFSAERTGGSVSTLTIQRTQQEDSAVYLCASSPYVDTQYFGPGTRLTVL.